This is a list of T cell receptor beta chains from one sample in a study of T cell changes during pregnancy in multiple sclerosis. Sequencing was performed with immunoSEQ multiplex PCR; in TCRdb, only in-frame clones are kept and a portion is missing. The sample has 50,000 to 75,000 clones, 91% seen once. The source was peripheral blood, collected in the third trimester of pregnancy. The receptors were gathered from a female donor in good health, enrolled as a control in a pregnancy study. The CDR3 runs from the conserved cysteine through the conserved F or W. Each record gives: CDR3 DNA, CDR3 protein, V gene, J gene, clone size, D gene, CDR3 length. D genes are given only for firm matches. A clone size is listed for some rows: how often the clone was seen (once, few, many), or a class if it is expanded.

CDR3 DNA: TGTGCCAGCGACCGGGGGGCGCGAGCCACCGGGGAGCTGTTTTTT
CDR3 protein: CASDRGARATGELFF
V gene: TRBV19
J gene: TRBJ2-2
clone size: once
D gene: -
CDR3 length: 15

CDR3 DNA: TGTGCCAGCAGTTTACCCCCAGGGACAGGGGACCAATATGGCTACACCTTC
CDR3 protein: CASSLPPGTGDQYGYTF
V gene: TRBV28
J gene: TRBJ1-2
clone size: -
D gene: TRBD1
CDR3 length: 17

CDR3 DNA: TGTGCCAGCTCGCGACAGGGATACTCTGGAAACACCATATATTTT
CDR3 protein: CASSRQGYSGNTIYF
V gene: TRBV18
J gene: TRBJ1-3
clone size: -
D gene: TRBD1
CDR3 length: 15

CDR3 DNA: TGCGCCAGCCGACTGGACAGTCCTTCCCAAGAGACCCAGTACTTC
CDR3 protein: CASRLDSPSQETQYF
V gene: TRBV5-1
J gene: TRBJ2-5
clone size: -
D gene: -
CDR3 length: 15

CDR3 DNA: TGTGCCAGCAGCTTGGGGCAGGGAAACACAGATACGCAGTATTTT
CDR3 protein: CASSLGQGNTDTQYF
V gene: TRBV5-4
J gene: TRBJ2-3
clone size: -
D gene: -
CDR3 length: 15

CDR3 DNA: TGTGCCAGCAGCTTATTCCATCGTACTAGCGGGGCCGGGGAGCTGTTTTTT
CDR3 protein: CASSLFHRTSGAGELFF
V gene: TRBV13
J gene: TRBJ2-2
clone size: -
D gene: TRBD2
CDR3 length: 17

CDR3 DNA: TGTGCCAGCTCCCCTTCCGCCGGGACAGCCTACGAGCAGTACTTC
CDR3 protein: CASSPSAGTAYEQYF
V gene: TRBV18
J gene: TRBJ2-7
clone size: once
D gene: TRBD1
CDR3 length: 15

CDR3 DNA: TGTGCCTGGGGACGGGGAGGGAGCTTTGGAAACACCATATATTTT
CDR3 protein: CAWGRGGSFGNTIYF
V gene: TRBV30
J gene: TRBJ1-3
clone size: -
D gene: -
CDR3 length: 15

CDR3 DNA: TGTGCCAGCAGTTCGGCAGGGTACAATGAGCAGTTCTTC
CDR3 protein: CASSSAGYNEQFF
V gene: TRBV27
J gene: TRBJ2-1
clone size: -
D gene: -
CDR3 length: 13

CDR3 DNA: TGTGCCAGCAGCCTTAGCGGGTCCCACGAGCAGTACTTC
CDR3 protein: CASSLSGSHEQYF
V gene: TRBV11-2
J gene: TRBJ2-7
clone size: -
D gene: TRBD2
CDR3 length: 13

CDR3 DNA: TGTGCCAGCAGCTCCATGGCGGGGGCTTATTCGTTAGAGACCCAGTACTTC
CDR3 protein: CASSSMAGAYSLETQYF
V gene: TRBV11-2
J gene: TRBJ2-5
clone size: -
D gene: -
CDR3 length: 17

CDR3 DNA: TGTGCCAGCAGTGACTCGGAGGGGGCTGAGGGCTACACCTTC
CDR3 protein: CASSDSEGAEGYTF
V gene: TRBV6-4
J gene: TRBJ1-2
clone size: -
D gene: TRBD1
CDR3 length: 14

CDR3 DNA: TGTGCCAGCTCACAGTCAGGTCCGGACGAGCAGTACTTC
CDR3 protein: CASSQSGPDEQYF
V gene: TRBV18
J gene: TRBJ2-7
clone size: -
D gene: -
CDR3 length: 13

CDR3 DNA: TGTGCCAGCAGCTCCCCTCCGAAAGGGTGGGAGCAAGAGACCCAGTACTTC
CDR3 protein: CASSSPPKGWEQETQYF
V gene: TRBV11-2
J gene: TRBJ2-5
clone size: -
D gene: -
CDR3 length: 17

CDR3 DNA: TGTGCCAGCAGTCTTTCGAGCGGTCAGCCCCAGCATTTT
CDR3 protein: CASSLSSGQPQHF
V gene: TRBV6-1
J gene: TRBJ1-5
clone size: -
D gene: -
CDR3 length: 13